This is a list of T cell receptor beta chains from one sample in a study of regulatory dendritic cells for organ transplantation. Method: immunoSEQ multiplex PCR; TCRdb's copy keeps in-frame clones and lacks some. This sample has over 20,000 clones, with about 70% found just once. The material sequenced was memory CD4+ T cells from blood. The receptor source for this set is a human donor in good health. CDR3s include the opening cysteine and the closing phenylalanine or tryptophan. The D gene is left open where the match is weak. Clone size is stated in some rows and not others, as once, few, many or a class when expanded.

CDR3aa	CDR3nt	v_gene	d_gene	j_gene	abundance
CASTRGVQETQYF	TGTGCCAGCACACGGGGGGTCCAAGAGACCCAGTACTTC	TRBV7-2	TRBD2	TRBJ2-5	-
CASSRSIGEGYGYTF	TGTGCCAGCAGCCGATCGATAGGGGAGGGGTATGGCTACACCTTC	TRBV6-5	-	TRBJ1-2	-
CASSVGRGHSPLHF	TGTGCCAGCAGCGTAGGCAGGGGGCATTCACCCCTCCACTTT	TRBV9	TRBD1	TRBJ1-6	-
CASSQIGQGGEEAFF	TGTGCCAGCAGCCAAATTGGACAGGGGGGAGAGGAAGCTTTCTTT	TRBV6-5	TRBD1	TRBJ1-1	-
CASTPRGGTGNTIYF	TGTGCCAGCACCCCTAGAGGCGGCACTGGAAACACCATATATTTT	TRBV6-1	-	TRBJ1-3	-
CASSIGQGYGYTF	TGTGCCAGCAGCATCGGACAGGGCTATGGCTACACCTTC	TRBV11-3	TRBD1	TRBJ1-2	-
CASRSSGGEDTQYF	TGTGCCAGCAGATCTAGCGGGGGGGAGGATACGCAGTATTTT	TRBV5-4	TRBD2	TRBJ2-3	-
CASSIDRPTGTQYF	TGCGCCAGCAGCATCGACAGGCCGACGGGTACGCAGTATTTT	TRBV5-1	-	TRBJ2-3	-
CASSLGGGAVSSYEQYF	TGTGCCAGCAGCTTAGGCGGGGGGGCCGTCAGCTCCTACGAGCAGTACTTC	TRBV11-3	TRBD2	TRBJ2-7	once
CASSDRGNEQFF	TGTGCCAGCAGCGACAGGGGCAATGAGCAGTTCTTC	TRBV7-9	TRBD1	TRBJ2-1	-
CASQKETVTDTQYF	TGTGCCAGCCAAAAGGAGACCGTCACAGATACGCAGTATTTT	TRBV6-6	-	TRBJ2-3	-
CASSSASPNEQFF	TGTGCCAGCAGCTCTGCGAGCCCCAATGAGCAGTTCTTC	TRBV7-9	-	TRBJ2-1	-
CASSRTRGTSNLPPDEQFF	TGTGCCAGCAGCAGAACCCGTGGGACTTCCAACCTTCCCCCAGATGAGCAGTTCTTC	TRBV27	-	TRBJ2-1	-
CASSQTGGSGNTIYF	TGCGCCAGCAGCCAGACAGGGGGCTCTGGAAACACCATATATTTT	TRBV5-1	TRBD1	TRBJ1-3	-
CASSQGRGQGLYTGELFF	TGTGCCAGCAGCCAAGGCCGTGGACAGGGGCTTTACACCGGGGAGCTGTTTTTT	TRBV14	TRBD1	TRBJ2-2	few
CASTGQGRARDEKLFF	TGTGCCAGTACGGGACAGGGTCGGGCCCGGGATGAAAAACTGTTTTTT	TRBV19	TRBD1	TRBJ1-4	-
CASSIGPGTLNTEAFF	TGTGCCAGTAGTATAGGGCCCGGGACACTAAACACTGAAGCTTTCTTT	TRBV19	-	TRBJ1-1	-
CASSPGQGGLEETQYF	TGTGCCAGCAGCCCCGGACAGGGGGGTTTAGAAGAGACCCAGTACTTC	TRBV5-8	TRBD1	TRBJ2-5	-
CASSAAHSTGVGEQYF	TGCGCCAGCAGCGCCGCACATTCGACAGGGGTTGGCGAGCAGTACTTC	TRBV5-1	TRBD1	TRBJ2-7	-
CASSQGATGANVLTF	TGCGCCAGCAGCCAAGGGGCAACTGGGGCCAACGTCCTGACTTTC	TRBV4-3	-	TRBJ2-6	-
CASSVRTFTGNYGYTF	TGTGCCAGTAGTGTCCGAACCTTCACAGGGAACTATGGCTACACCTTC	TRBV19	-	TRBJ1-2	few
CASSESYKGLSTGNTIYF	TGTGCCAGCAGTGAATCTTATAAGGGACTGTCAACTGGAAACACCATATATTTT	TRBV2	-	TRBJ1-3	-
CASSLGVAGGTDTQYF	TGTGCCAGCAGCTTAGGGGTAGCGGGGGGAACAGATACGCAGTATTTT	TRBV7-2	TRBD2	TRBJ2-3	-
CASSLAVASAEDTQYF	TGTGCCAGCAGCTTGGCCGTGGCTAGCGCGGAAGATACGCAGTATTTT	TRBV5-4	-	TRBJ2-3	-
CASSLEGTGLSYGYTF	TGTGCCAGCAGCTTGGAGGGGACAGGGCTGTCCTATGGCTACACCTTC	TRBV5-5	TRBD1	TRBJ1-2	-
CASSPPLAGGVEQFF	TGTGCCAGCTCACCACCCCTAGCGGGGGGGGTTGAGCAGTTCTTC	TRBV18	TRBD2	TRBJ2-1	-
CASSIVLDSWLEQYF	TGTGCCAGTAGTATAGTCTTGGACAGCTGGTTGGAGCAGTACTTC	TRBV19	-	TRBJ2-7	once
CASSEGADLLNTEAFF	TGTGCCAGCAGTGAGGGAGCGGACCTATTAAACACTGAAGCTTTCTTT	TRBV6-1	-	TRBJ1-1	-
CASSYSGTGQSYEQYF	TGTGCCAGCAGTTACTCGGGGACAGGGCAATCCTACGAGCAGTACTTC	TRBV6-5	TRBD1	TRBJ2-7	few
CASSQDRAVNTEAFF	TGTGCCAGCAGCCAAGACAGGGCAGTCAACACTGAAGCTTTCTTT	TRBV4-2	-	TRBJ1-1	-
CASSFMMGGPGTDTQYF	TGTGCCAGCAGTTTCATGATGGGGGGGCCAGGCACAGATACGCAGTATTTT	TRBV11-2	-	TRBJ2-3	-
CASIRKGLGLENTEAFF	TGTGCCAGCATCAGGAAGGGGTTAGGGTTAGAGAACACTGAAGCTTTCTTT	TRBV27	-	TRBJ1-1	-
CASSEALRSEQYF	TGTGCCAGCAGTGAAGCGCTTAGGAGCGAGCAGTACTTC	TRBV6-1	-	TRBJ2-7	-
CASSLSGRGTEAFF	TGCGCCAGCAGCTTGTCGGGGAGAGGCACTGAAGCTTTCTTT	TRBV5-1	-	TRBJ1-1	-
CASSSGQANTGELFF	TGTGCCAGCAGTTCGGGACAGGCCAACACCGGGGAGCTGTTTTTT	TRBV27	TRBD1	TRBJ2-2	-
CASSSYRRNEQFF	TGTGCCAGCAGTTCGTACAGGAGAAATGAGCAGTTCTTC	TRBV27	-	TRBJ2-1	-
CASSLWQGATNEKLFF	TGTGCCAGCAGTTTATGGCAGGGGGCGACTAATGAAAAACTGTTTTTT	TRBV27	TRBD1	TRBJ1-4	-
CASSLERDRGAGELFF	TGTGCCAGCAGCTTAGAAAGAGACAGGGGAGCCGGGGAGCTGTTTTTT	TRBV7-8	TRBD1	TRBJ2-2	-
CASSQSIQGGNTIYF	TGTGCCAGCAGCCAATCCATCCAGGGAGGAAACACCATATATTTT	TRBV16	-	TRBJ1-3	-
CASSDSLPGNQPQHF	TGTGCCAGCAGTGACAGTCTACCGGGAAATCAGCCCCAGCATTTT	TRBV2	-	TRBJ1-5	-
CASSAPTGVGRYEQYF	TGTGCCAGCAGCGCTCCGACAGGGGTCGGAAGGTACGAGCAGTACTTC	TRBV9	TRBD1	TRBJ2-7	-
CASSKRRLYSYEQYF	TGTGCCAGCAGCAAAAGGAGACTCTATTCCTACGAGCAGTACTTC	TRBV21-1	-	TRBJ2-7	-
CASTPEAGTYGYTF	TGCGCCAGCACCCCGGAGGCCGGGACATATGGCTACACCTTC	TRBV5-1	-	TRBJ1-2	-
CASSFQDWESYGYTF	TGTGCCAGCAGCTTCCAGGATTGGGAGTCCTATGGCTACACCTTC	TRBV5-6	-	TRBJ1-2	once
CASSLNGGSTDTQYF	TGCGCCAGCAGCTTGAACGGGGGTAGCACAGATACGCAGTATTTT	TRBV5-1	-	TRBJ2-3	-
CASSLDSLVRTSNEQFF	TGTGCCAGCAGCTTAGATAGCCTAGTCAGGACATCCAATGAGCAGTTCTTC	TRBV7-2	-	TRBJ2-1	-
CASSRTGGNTEAFF	TGTGCCAGTAGTAGGACAGGGGGGAACACTGAAGCTTTCTTT	TRBV19	TRBD1	TRBJ1-1	-